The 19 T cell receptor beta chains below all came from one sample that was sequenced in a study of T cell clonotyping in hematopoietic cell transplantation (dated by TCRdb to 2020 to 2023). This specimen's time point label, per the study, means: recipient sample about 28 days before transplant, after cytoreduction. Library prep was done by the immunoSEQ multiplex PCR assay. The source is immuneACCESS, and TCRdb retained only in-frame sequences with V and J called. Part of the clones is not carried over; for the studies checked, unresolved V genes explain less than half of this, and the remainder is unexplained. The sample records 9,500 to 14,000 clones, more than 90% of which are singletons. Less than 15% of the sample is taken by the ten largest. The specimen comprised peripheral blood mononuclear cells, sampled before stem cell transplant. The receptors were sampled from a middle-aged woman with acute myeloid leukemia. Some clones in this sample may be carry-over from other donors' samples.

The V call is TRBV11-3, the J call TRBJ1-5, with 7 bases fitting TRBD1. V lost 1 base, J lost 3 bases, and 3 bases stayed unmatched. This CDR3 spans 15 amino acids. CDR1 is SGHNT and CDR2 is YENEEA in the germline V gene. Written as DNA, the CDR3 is TGTGCCAGCAGCTTAGGGACAGGAGCCAATCAGCCCCAGCATTTT. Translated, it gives CASSLGTGANQPQHF.

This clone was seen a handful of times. The CDR3, as DNA: TGTGCCATCAGTGACGAGCGGCCCACCGGGGAGCTGTTTTTT. Amino acid sequence: CAISDERPTGELFF. The V call is TRBV10-3, the J call TRBJ2-2, with D tentatively TRBD2 (5 bases). Deletions cut 3 bases from V and 4 bases from J, with 9 bases between. The CDR3 extends over 14 amino acids. Germline-derived CDR1 and CDR2 are ENHRY and SYGVKD.

The CDR3 here is CASSPLRTARGTDTQYF. As DNA, the CDR3 is TGTGCCAGCTCACCTCTCAGGACAGCCAGGGGCACAGATACGCAGTATTTT. V gene TRBV18 combines with J gene TRBJ2-3, with a tentative D call TRBD1 (6 bases). The CDR3 contains 17 residues. The V and J ends lost 3 bases and 1 base respectively, with 17 bases between them. Germline values: CDR1 KGHSH, CDR2 LQKENI.

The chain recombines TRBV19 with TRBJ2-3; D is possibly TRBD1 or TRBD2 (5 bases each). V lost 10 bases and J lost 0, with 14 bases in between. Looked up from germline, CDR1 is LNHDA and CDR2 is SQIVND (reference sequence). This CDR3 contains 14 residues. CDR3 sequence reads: CATSGTVSTDTQYF. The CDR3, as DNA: TGTGCCACCTCGGGGACGGTTAGCACAGATACGCAGTATTTT.

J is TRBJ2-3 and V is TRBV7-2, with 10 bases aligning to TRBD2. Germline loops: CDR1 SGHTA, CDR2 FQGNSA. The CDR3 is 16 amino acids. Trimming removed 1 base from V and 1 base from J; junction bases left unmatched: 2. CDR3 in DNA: TGTGCCAGCAGCTTAGGGGGGACTAGCGGCACAGATACGCAGTATTTT. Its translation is CASSLGGTSGTDTQYF.

The CDR3 is CASSESGQPQHF. Written as DNA, the CDR3 is TGCGCCAGCAGTGAGTCTGGTCAGCCCCAGCATTTT. V is TRBV10-2 and J is TRBJ1-5; no clear D gene. The CDR3 extends over 12 amino acids. Trimming cost V 0 bases and J 6 bases, with 3 bases left between them. Germline V gene lookup returns CDR1 WSHSY and CDR2 SAAADI.

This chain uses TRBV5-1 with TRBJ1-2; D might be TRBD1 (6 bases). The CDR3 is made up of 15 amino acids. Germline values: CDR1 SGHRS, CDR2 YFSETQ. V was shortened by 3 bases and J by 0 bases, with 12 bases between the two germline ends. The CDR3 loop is CASSWTENSNYGYTF. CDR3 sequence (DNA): TGCGCCAGCAGCTGGACAGAAAATTCTAACTATGGCTACACCTTC. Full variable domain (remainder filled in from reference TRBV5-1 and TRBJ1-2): KAGVTQTPRYLIKTRGQQVTLSCSPISGHRSVSWYQQTPGQGLQFLFEYFSETQRNKGNFPGRFSGRQFSNSRSEMNVSTLELGDSALYLCASSWTENSNYGYTFGSGTRLTVV.

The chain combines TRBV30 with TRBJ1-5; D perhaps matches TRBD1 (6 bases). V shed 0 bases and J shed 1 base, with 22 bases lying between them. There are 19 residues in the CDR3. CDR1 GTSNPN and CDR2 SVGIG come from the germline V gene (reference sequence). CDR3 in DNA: TGTGCCTGGAGTGTACGAGGGGCAGGGGAGACTCTAAGCAATCAGCCCCAGCATTTT. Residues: CAWSVRGAGETLSNQPQHF.

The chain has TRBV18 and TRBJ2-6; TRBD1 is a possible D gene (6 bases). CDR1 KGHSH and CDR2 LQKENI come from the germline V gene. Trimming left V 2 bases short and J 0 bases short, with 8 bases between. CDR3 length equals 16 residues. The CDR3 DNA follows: TGTGCCAGCTCACCAGGCAGGGGCTCTGGGGCCAACGTCCTGACTTTC. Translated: CASSPGRGSGANVLTF.

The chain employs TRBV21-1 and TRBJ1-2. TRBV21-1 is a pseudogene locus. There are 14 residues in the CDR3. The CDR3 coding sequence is TGTGCCAGCAGCAAAAAGGGGGGCGGCTATGGCTACACCTTC. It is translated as CASSKKGGGYGYTF.

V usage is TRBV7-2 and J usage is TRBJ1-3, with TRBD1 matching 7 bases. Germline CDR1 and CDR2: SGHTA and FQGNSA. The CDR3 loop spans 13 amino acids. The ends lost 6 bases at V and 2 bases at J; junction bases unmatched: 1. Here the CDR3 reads CASSTGAGNTIYF. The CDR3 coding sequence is TGTGCCAGCAGTACAGGGGCTGGAAACACCATATATTTT.

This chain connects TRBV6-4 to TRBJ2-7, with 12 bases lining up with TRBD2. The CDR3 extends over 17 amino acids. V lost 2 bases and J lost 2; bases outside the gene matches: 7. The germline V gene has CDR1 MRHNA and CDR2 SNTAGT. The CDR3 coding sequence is TGTGCCAGCAGTGACAGACCGGGACTAGCGGGCACCTACGAGCAGTACTTC. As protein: CASSDRPGLAGTYEQYF.

The chain's CDR3 is CASSLEWGADTQYF. CDR3 bases: TGCGCCAGCAGCTTGGAATGGGGGGCAGATACGCAGTATTTT. V is TRBV5-1 and J is TRBJ2-3; a possible D gene is TRBD2 (6 bases). CDR1 is SGHRS, CDR2 YFSETQ, per germline. The CDR3 totals 14 residues. Between the trimmed V and J ends, which lost 0 bases and 4 bases, there was a span of 9 bases.

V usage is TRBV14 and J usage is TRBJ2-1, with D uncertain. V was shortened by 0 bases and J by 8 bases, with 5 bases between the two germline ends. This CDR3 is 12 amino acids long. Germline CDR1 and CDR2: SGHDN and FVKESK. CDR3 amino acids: CASSQDRHEQFF. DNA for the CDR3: TGTGCCAGCAGCCAAGATCGCCATGAGCAGTTCTTC.

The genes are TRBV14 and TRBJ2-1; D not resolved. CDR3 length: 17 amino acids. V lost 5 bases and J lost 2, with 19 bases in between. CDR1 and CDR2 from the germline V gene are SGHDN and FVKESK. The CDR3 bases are TGTGCCAGCAGCACTCATCGGTCCCTCGTCACCTACAATGAGCAGTTCTTC. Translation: CASSTHRSLVTYNEQFF. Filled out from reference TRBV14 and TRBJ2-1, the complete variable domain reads EAGVTQFPSHSVIEKGQTVTLRCDPISGHDNLYWYRRVMGKEIKFLLHFVKESKQDESGMPNNRFLAERTGGTYSTLKVQPAELEDSGVYFCASSTHRSLVTYNEQFFGPGTRLTVL.

CDR3 residues: CASSQEGYGGGVMNTGELFF. Here the CDR3 DNA reads TGCGCCAGCAGCCAGGAGGGGTATGGCGGGGGCGTGATGAACACCGGGGAGCTGTTTTTT. The V and J genes are TRBV4-1 and TRBJ2-2, with D possibly matching TRBD2 (7 bases). V lost 3 bases to trimming and J lost 1 base, with 24 bases between them. The CDR3 consists of 20 residues. The germline V gene encodes CDR1 MGHRA and CDR2 YSYEKL.

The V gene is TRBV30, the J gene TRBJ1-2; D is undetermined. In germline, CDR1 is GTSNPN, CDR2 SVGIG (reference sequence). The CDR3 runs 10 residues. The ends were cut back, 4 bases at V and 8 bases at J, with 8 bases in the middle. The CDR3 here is CAWIGYGYTF. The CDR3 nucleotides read TGTGCCTGGATCGGATACGGCTACACCTTC.

The chain's CDR3 is CAISDFGLGYGYTF. For the CDR3, the DNA is TGTGCCATCAGTGATTTCGGACTGGGCTATGGCTACACCTTC. V and J are TRBV10-3 and TRBJ1-2; no firm D call. Germline V gene sequence: CDR1 ENHRY, CDR2 SYGVKD. Trimming left V 3 bases short and J 4 bases short, with 12 bases between. This CDR3 comprises 14 residues.

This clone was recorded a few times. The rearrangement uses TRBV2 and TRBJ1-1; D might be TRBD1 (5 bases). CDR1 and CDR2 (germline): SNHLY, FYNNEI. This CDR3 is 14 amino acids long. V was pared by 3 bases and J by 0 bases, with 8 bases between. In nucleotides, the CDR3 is TGTGCCAGCAGTGATGACAGCATGAACACTGAAGCTTTCTTT. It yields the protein CASSDDSMNTEAFF.